This entry features one T cell receptor (beta chain) sequence. Its cognate antigen is unknown. Each sample's input was about 250 ng genomic DNA, 40,000 or so genome equivalents. This sample is drawn from a study of T cell clusters in autoimmune cytopenias. Multiplex touch-down PCR amplified TRB using TRB-A and TRB-B pools in one tube. TCRdb re-analyzed the multiplex PCR reads; it lists each CDR3 protein once, without DNA. This table holds approximately 11,000 distinct CDR3 sequences. Overall study findings and caveats: TRB repertoire shifts in secondary cytopenia and chronic lymphocytic leukemia mostly reflected lymphoma, not autoimmunity.

CDR1 and CDR2 (germline): SGHNT, YYREEE (reference sequence). CDR3 length equals 13 residues. This sample also appeared in a second study, on T cell repertoires in aging, cancer and after chemotherapy. As that study records: Roughly 10 million TCR reads made up the full dataset. In each cancer cohort, median generation probability increased across chemotherapy, suggesting thymic output rebounded.

The chain recombines TRBV5-4 with TRBJ1-1; the TCRdb call, TRBD1, lacks DNA for checking. The receptor comes from a human donor in good health. Sample: peripheral blood. This CDR3 is CASSSGMDTEAFF.